This paragraph covers one T cell receptor (beta chain) sequence. How the authors handled the data: The assay estimated nucleated cells by amplifying reference gene primers. Using immunoSEQ multiplex PCR, the repertoire was profiled, and TCRdb retains in-frame clones only, with some absent. The D gene and trimming were derived from the DNA, and the V and J assignments and clone size from that table. The data hold approximately 51,000 clones, with roughly 86% observed a single time. The data were taken from a study of blood T cell repertoires in COVID-19. About the research overall: Italy, Spain and the United States were the sources of the convalescent and acute COVID-19 samples. T cells, B-cell-depleted T cells, or PBMCs provided the cDNA or gDNA that served as material.

The V end lost 8 bases, the J end lost 0 bases, and 4 bases lay between the germline ends. CDR1 is KGHDR and CDR2 is SFDVKD in the germline V gene. The CDR3 has 12 residues. Sequencing was done on a sample of peripheral blood. V usage is TRBV24-1 and J usage is TRBJ1-5, with unresolved D. The clonotype originates from a man in his forties with active COVID-19. CDR3 nucleotides: TGTGCCACCACTTATAGCAATCAGCCCCAGCATTTT. Residues: CATTYSNQPQHF.